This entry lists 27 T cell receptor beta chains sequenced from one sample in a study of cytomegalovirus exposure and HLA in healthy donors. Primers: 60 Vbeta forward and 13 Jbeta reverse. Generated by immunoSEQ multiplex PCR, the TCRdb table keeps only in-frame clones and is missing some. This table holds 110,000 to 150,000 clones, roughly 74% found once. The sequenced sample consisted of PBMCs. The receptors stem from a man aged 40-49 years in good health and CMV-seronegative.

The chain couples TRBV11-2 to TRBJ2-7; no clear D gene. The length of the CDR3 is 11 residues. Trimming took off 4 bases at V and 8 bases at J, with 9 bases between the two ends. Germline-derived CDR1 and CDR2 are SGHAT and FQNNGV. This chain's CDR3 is CASSSTPQQYF. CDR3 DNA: TGTGCCAGCAGCTCGACACCCCAGCAGTACTTC. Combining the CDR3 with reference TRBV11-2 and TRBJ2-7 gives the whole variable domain EAGVAQSPRYKIIEKRQSVAFWCNPISGHATLYWYQQILGQGPKLLIQFQNNGVVDDSQLPKDRFSAERLKGVDSTLKIQPAKLEDSAVYLCASSSTPQQYFGPGTRLTVT.

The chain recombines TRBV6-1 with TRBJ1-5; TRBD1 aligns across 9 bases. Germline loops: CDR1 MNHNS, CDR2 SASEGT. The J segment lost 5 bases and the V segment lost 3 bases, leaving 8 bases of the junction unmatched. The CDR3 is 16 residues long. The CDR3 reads CASSDPGQGGDQPQHF. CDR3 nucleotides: TGTGCCAGCAGTGATCCGGGACAGGGAGGGGATCAGCCCCAGCATTTT.

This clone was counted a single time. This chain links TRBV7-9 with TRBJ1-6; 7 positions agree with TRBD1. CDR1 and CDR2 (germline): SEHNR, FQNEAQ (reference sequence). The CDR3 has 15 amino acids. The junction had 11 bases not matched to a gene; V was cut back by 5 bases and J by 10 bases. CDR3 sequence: CASSPVTGLGSPLHF. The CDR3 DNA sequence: TGTGCCAGCAGCCCAGTGACAGGGTTAGGATCACCCCTCCACTTT.

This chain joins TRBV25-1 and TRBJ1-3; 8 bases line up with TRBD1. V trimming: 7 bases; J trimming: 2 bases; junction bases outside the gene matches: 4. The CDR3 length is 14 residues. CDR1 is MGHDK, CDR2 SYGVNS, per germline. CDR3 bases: TGTGCCAGCAATCCGACAGGGGCTGGAAACACCATATATTTT. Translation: CASNPTGAGNTIYF.

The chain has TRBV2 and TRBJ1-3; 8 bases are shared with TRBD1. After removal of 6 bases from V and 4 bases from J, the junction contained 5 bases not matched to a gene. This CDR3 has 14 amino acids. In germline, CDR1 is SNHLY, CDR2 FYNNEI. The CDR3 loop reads CASSSQGGGNTIYF. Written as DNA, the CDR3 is TGTGCCAGCAGCTCACAGGGGGGAGGAAACACCATATATTTT.

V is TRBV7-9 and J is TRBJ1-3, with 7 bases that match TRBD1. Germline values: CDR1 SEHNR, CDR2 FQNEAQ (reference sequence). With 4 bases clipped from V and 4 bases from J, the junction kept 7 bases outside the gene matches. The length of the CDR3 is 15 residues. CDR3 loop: CASSSGTAMGNTIYF. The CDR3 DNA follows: TGTGCCAGCAGCTCCGGGACAGCTATGGGAAACACCATATATTTT.

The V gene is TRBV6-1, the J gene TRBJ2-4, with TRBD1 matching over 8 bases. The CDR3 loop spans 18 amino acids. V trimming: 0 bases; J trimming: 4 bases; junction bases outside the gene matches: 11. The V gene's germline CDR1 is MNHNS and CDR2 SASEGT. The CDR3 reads CASSEAVSAGGKKNIQYF. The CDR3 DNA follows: TGTGCCAGCAGTGAAGCGGTCTCGGCAGGGGGCAAAAAAAACATTCAGTACTTC.

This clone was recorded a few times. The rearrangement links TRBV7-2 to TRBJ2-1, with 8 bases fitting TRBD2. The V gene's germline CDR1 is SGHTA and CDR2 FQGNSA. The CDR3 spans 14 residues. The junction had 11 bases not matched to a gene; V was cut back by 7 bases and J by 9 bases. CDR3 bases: TGTGCCAGCACTACAAGCGGGGGAGCGCGTGAGCAGTTCTTC. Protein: CASTTSGGAREQFF.

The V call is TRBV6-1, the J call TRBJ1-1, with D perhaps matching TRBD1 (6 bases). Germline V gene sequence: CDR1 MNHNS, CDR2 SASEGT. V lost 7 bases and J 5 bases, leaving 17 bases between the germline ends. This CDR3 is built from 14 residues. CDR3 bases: TGTGCCAGCACTCCGGGGGGGAGGGGGACTGAAGCTTTCTTT. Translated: CASTPGGRGTEAFF.

CDR3 sequence (DNA): TGTGCCAGCAGCCTACTAGCGGGGCCCTACAATGAGCAGTTCTTC. Translation gives CASSLLAGPYNEQFF. The chain links TRBV7-9 to TRBJ2-1; 10 bases line up with TRBD2. Looked up from germline, CDR1 is SEHNR and CDR2 is FQNEAQ (reference sequence). This CDR3 comprises 15 residues. Trimming at V came to 5 bases and at J to 2 bases, leaving 3 bases not matched to a gene.

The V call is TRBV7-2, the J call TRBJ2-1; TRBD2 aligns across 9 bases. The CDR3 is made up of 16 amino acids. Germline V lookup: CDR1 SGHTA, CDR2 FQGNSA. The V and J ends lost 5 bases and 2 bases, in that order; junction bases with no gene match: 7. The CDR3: CASSPIAGDPYNEQFF. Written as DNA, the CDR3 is TGTGCCAGCAGCCCGATAGCGGGGGACCCCTACAATGAGCAGTTCTTC.

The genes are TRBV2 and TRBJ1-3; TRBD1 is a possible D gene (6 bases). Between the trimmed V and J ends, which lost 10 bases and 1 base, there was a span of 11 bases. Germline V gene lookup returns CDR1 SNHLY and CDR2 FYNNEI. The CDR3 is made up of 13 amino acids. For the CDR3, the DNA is TGTGCCACCTCTACAGGGTCTGGAAACACCATATATTTT. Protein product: CATSTGSGNTIYF.

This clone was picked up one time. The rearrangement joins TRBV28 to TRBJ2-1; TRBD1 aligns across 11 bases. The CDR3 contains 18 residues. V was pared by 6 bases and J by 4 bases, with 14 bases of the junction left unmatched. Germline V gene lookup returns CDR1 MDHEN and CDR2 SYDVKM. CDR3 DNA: TGTGCCAGCAGAGTTTTTCGAACGGGACAGGGGGGTTACAATGAGCAGTTCTTC. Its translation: CASRVFRTGQGGYNEQFF.

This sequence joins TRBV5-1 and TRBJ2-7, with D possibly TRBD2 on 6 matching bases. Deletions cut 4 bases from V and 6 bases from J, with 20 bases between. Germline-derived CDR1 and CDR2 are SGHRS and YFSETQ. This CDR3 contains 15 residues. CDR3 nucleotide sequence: TGCGCCAGCAGCCTCGGGGGACCCCTGTTCCTCGAGCAGTACTTC. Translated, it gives CASSLGGPLFLEQYF.

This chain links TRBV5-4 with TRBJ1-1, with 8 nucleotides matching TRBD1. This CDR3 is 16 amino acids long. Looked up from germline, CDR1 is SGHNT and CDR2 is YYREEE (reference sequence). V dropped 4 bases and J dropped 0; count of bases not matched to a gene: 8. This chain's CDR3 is CASSRDRGSMNTEAFF. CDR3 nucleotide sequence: TGTGCCAGCAGCCGCGACAGGGGCAGCATGAACACTGAAGCTTTCTTT.

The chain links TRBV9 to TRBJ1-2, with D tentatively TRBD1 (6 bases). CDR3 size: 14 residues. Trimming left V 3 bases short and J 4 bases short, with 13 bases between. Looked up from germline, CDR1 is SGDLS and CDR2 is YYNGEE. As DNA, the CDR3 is TGTGCCAGCAGCGCGGGGGGCAGACTCTATGGCTACACCTTC. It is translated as CASSAGGRLYGYTF.

CDR3 nucleotide sequence: TGTGCCAGCAGTCCTCCGGGACAGGGTAAAACCGGGGAGCTGTTTTTT. Amino acids: CASSPPGQGKTGELFF. V gene TRBV28 combines with J gene TRBJ2-2; TRBD1 matches at 9 bases. In germline, CDR1 is MDHEN, CDR2 SYDVKM. V lost 5 bases to trimming and J lost 5 bases; unmatched junction nucleotides: 9. The CDR3 totals 16 residues. The variable domain in full, completed from reference TRBV28 and TRBJ2-2, reads DVKVTQSSRYLVKRTGEKVFLECVQDMDHENMFWYRQDPGLGLRLIYFSYDVKMKEKGDIPEGYSVSREKKERFSLILESASTNQTSMYLCASSPPGQGKTGELFFGEGSRLTVL.

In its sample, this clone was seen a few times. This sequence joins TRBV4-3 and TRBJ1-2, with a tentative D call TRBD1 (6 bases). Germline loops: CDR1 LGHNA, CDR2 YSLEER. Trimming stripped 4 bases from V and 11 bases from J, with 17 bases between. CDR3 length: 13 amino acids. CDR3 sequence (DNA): TGCGCCAGCAGCCCCCAGATGGGGGCCCGTTACACCTTC. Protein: CASSPQMGARYTF.

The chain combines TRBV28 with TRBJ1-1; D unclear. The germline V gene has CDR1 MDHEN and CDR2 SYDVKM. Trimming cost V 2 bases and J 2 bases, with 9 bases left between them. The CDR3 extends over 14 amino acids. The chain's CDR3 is CASSLRVANTEAFF. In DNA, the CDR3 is TGTGCCAGCAGTTTACGAGTAGCAAACACTGAAGCTTTCTTT.

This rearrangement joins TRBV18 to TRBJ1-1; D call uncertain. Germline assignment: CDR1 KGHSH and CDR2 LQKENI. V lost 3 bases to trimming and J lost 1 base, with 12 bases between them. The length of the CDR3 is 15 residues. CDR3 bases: TGTGCCAGCTCACCGGGGAGGGCACCGAACACTGAAGCTTTCTTT. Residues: CASSPGRAPNTEAFF.

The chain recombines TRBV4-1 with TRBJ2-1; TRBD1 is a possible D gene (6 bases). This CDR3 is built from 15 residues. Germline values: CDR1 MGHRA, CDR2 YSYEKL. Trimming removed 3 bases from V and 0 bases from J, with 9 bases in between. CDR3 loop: CASSHDRSSYNEQFF. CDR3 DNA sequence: TGCGCCAGCAGCCACGACAGGAGCTCCTACAATGAGCAGTTCTTC.

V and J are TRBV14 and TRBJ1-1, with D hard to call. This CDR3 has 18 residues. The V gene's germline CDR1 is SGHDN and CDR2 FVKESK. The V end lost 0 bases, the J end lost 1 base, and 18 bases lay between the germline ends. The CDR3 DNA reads TGTGCCAGCAGCCAAGATCGCGCGTATTACCGTCCGAACACTGAAGCTTTCTTT. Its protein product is CASSQDRAYYRPNTEAFF.

The CDR3, as DNA: TGTGCCAGCACCCTACAACAGGGATACACTGAAGCTTTCTTT. It specifies CASTLQQGYTEAFF. V gene TRBV14 combines with J gene TRBJ1-1, with a possible D match to TRBD1 (6 bases). V was trimmed by 7 bases and J by 3 bases, leaving 15 bases between them. The CDR3 length is 14 residues. From germline, CDR1 is SGHDN and CDR2 FVKESK. The variable domain in full, with the rest retrieved from reference TRBV14 and TRBJ1-1, is EAGVTQFPSHSVIEKGQTVTLRCDPISGHDNLYWYRRVMGKEIKFLLHFVKESKQDESGMPNNRFLAERTGGTYSTLKVQPAELEDSGVYFCASTLQQGYTEAFFGQGTRLTVV.

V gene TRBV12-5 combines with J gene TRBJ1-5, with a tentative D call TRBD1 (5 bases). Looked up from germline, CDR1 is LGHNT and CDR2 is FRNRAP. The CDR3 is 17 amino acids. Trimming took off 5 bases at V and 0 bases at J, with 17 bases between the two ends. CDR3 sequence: CASGPPRGDTSNQPQHF. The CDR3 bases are TGTGCTAGTGGTCCCCCAAGGGGCGATACTAGCAATCAGCCCCAGCATTTT.

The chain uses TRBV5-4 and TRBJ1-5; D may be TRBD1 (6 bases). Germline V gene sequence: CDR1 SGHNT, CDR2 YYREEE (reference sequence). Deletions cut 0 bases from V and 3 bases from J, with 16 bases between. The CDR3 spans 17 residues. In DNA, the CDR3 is TGTGCCAGCAGCTTGGAAGGCCCACAGGGCTACAATCAGCCCCAGCATTTT. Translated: CASSLEGPQGYNQPQHF.

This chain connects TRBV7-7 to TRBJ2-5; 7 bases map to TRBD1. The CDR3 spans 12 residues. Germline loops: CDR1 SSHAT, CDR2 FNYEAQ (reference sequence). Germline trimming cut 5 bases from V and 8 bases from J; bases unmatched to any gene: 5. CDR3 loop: CASSERQGTQYF. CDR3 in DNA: TGTGCCAGCAGCGAGCGACAGGGAACCCAGTACTTC. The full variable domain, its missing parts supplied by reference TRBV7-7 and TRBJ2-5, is GAGVSQSPRYKVTKRGQDVTLRCDPISSHATLYWYQQALGQGPEFLTYFNYEAQPDKSGLPSDRFSAERPEGSISTLTIQRTEQRDSAMYRCASSERQGTQYFGPGTRLLVL.

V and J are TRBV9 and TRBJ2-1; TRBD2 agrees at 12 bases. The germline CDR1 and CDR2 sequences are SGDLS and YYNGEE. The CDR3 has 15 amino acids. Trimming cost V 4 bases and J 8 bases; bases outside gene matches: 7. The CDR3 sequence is CASSPLAGGPYEQFF. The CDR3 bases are TGTGCCAGCAGCCCGCTAGCGGGGGGGCCATATGAGCAGTTCTTC.